The 5 T cell receptor beta chains presented below share a single source sample, sequenced in a study of CD8 T cells in Susac syndrome. cDNA came from roughly 0.53 to 1 ug RNA primed by random hexamers. Each CDR3 protein gets one entry after TCRdb re-called the immunoSEQ multiplex PCR reads with MiXCR. The table has about 150,000 distinct CDR3 sequences, approximately 94% seen once; the top ten hold about 0.076%. The source material was CD4+ T cells from PBMCs. These receptor sequences come from a human donor in good health.

This sequence joins TRBV19 and TRBJ2-5, with 11 bases matching TRBD2. J lost 5 bases, V lost 5 bases, and 7 bases had no gene match. The CDR3 extends over 15 amino acids. Germline V gene data show CDR1 as LNHDA and CDR2 as SQIVND (reference sequence). In DNA, the CDR3 is TGTGCCAGTAGTCGGCTAGCGGGAGGAACTGAGACCCAGTACTTC. Translated, it gives CASSRLAGGTETQYF.

V and J are TRBV5-4 and TRBJ1-2; 7 nucleotides agree with TRBD1. This CDR3 has 13 amino acids. CDR1 is SGHNT, CDR2 YYREEE, per germline (reference sequence). Trimming cost V 4 bases and J 7 bases; bases outside gene matches: 7. CDR3 in amino acids: CASSKEQGIGYTF. The CDR3 DNA is TGTGCCAGCAGCAAAGAACAGGGGATTGGCTACACCTTC.

This sequence joins TRBV10-2 and TRBJ2-2; either TRBD1 or TRBD2 may supply D (5 bases each). Germline lookup yields CDR1 WSHSY and CDR2 SAAADI. This CDR3 contains 17 residues. The germline V and J ends were trimmed by 2 bases and 6 bases, with 19 bases remaining between them. DNA of the CDR3: TGCGCCAGCAGTGAGAGATTGGGACCCGGGGTCCCCGGGGAGCTGTTTTTT. Translated, it gives CASSERLGPGVPGELFF.

The chain has TRBV12-3 or TRBV12-4 and TRBJ2-7; D not resolved. The CDR3 sequence is 13 residues long. V lost 5 bases to trimming and J lost 0 bases, with 8 bases between them. CDR3 sequence: CASSRSPSYEQYF. The CDR3 region has the DNA TGTGCCAGCAGTCGTTCCCCCTCCTACGAGCAGTACTTC.

Here the CDR3 reads CATSRDTRGAGYTF. Here the CDR3 DNA reads TGTGCCACCAGCAGAGATACCAGGGGGGCCGGCTACACCTTC. V usage is TRBV15 and J usage is TRBJ1-2; TRBD1 aligns across 7 bases. The CDR3 has 14 amino acids. Trimming removed 0 bases from V and 8 bases from J; junction bases left unmatched: 6. CDR1 is LNHNV and CDR2 is YYDKDF in the germline V gene (reference sequence).